These T cell receptor beta chains were read from a single sample in a study of T-cell reconstitution after alpha-beta-depleted transplantation in children. TCRdb passed the PCR reads through MiXCR, listing each CDR3 protein once. The table records over 100,000 distinct CDR3 sequences, approximately 8% of them present only once. The sequences come from PBMCs, collected before TCRalphabeta/CD19-depleted stem cell transplant. The receptors here all came from a boy younger than 10 with acute lymphoblastic leukemia, due to receive a stem cell transplant. CDR3s include the opening cysteine and the closing phenylalanine or tryptophan. Fields, in order: V gene, J gene, D gene, CDR3 protein. D genes are given only for firm matches.

>TRBV5-1|TRBJ2-7|TRBD1
CASSLGTGGNLRYEQYF
>TRBV12-3/TRBV12-4|TRBJ1-2|TRBD1
CASSDGQGPYGYTF
>TRBV19|TRBJ1-5|NA
CARRGNQPQHF
>TRBV11-2|TRBJ1-2|NA
CASSLGAGNYGYTF
>TRBV11-2|TRBJ2-2|NA
CASRALFGRAATGELFF
>TRBV27|TRBJ2-7|TRBD2
CASSFRRGGVYEQYF
>TRBV6-6|TRBJ2-2|NA
CASSTGPTAELFF
>TRBV7-2|TRBJ2-5|TRBD1
CASSLDRAQETQYF
>TRBV20-1|TRBJ2-1|TRBD2
CSARVPSGGGNEQFF
>TRBV29-1|TRBJ2-7|NA
CSVEDNGRTEQYF
>TRBV6-6|TRBJ2-3|NA
CASEGLADTQYF
>TRBV5-1|TRBJ1-6|TRBD1
CASSLLDRANSPLHF
>TRBV2|TRBJ1-6|TRBD1
CASSRSRTGEVNSPLHF
>TRBV7-6|TRBJ2-1|TRBD2
CASSLGGGAVEQFF
>TRBV4-3|TRBJ2-1|NA
CASSQDVQGFDEQFF
>TRBV12-3/TRBV12-4|TRBJ1-3|TRBD1
CASSLDRAGNTIYF
>TRBV2|TRBJ1-1|NA
CASSLGSEGAFF
>TRBV4-1|TRBJ1-5|NA
CASSQDRAQSNQPQHF
>TRBV20-1|TRBJ2-2|TRBD2
CSGLATNTGELFF
>TRBV7-6|TRBJ2-3|NA
CASTGLLGTDTQYF
>TRBV20-1|TRBJ2-7|NA
CSASDTYEQYF
>TRBV29-1|TRBJ1-1|TRBD1
CSGRDRASNTEAFF
>TRBV5-1|TRBJ2-1|TRBD2
CASSLSAGGQYNEQFF
>TRBV4-3|TRBJ2-1|NA
CASSPITSSYNEQFF
>TRBV4-3|TRBJ2-3|TRBD1
CASSPSLMDRGTDTQYF
>TRBV27|TRBJ2-3|TRBD1
CASSPHRTGSADTQYF
>TRBV12-3/TRBV12-4|TRBJ1-1|TRBD1
CASSGRQGLNTEAFF
>TRBV7-9|TRBJ2-7|NA
CASSLSASSFYEQYF
>TRBV6-1|TRBJ2-4|NA
CASSDTSWENIQYF
>TRBV2|TRBJ1-3|NA
CASTRGTAGNTIYF
>TRBV18|TRBJ1-1|NA
CASSPLQEGEAFF
>TRBV4-2|TRBJ2-7|NA
CASSQEWRGNSYEQYF
>TRBV6-1|TRBJ2-2|NA
CASSGFDRWISGELFF
>TRBV20-1|TRBJ2-3|NA
CSARGIRTDTQYF
>TRBV29-1|TRBJ2-7|TRBD1
CSIGDRGLGGSYEQYF
>TRBV27|TRBJ2-3|NA
CASSFRAGHTDTQYF
>TRBV7-2|TRBJ2-7|NA
CASSLVGNPGYEQYF
>TRBV10-3|TRBJ1-2|TRBD1
CAISESTGNYGYTF
>TRBV10-3|TRBJ2-6|NA
CAISDGGWANVLTF
>TRBV18|TRBJ1-5|NA
CASSPTGPLGIKSQHF
>TRBV7-9|TRBJ1-2|NA
CASSLGPSYGYTF
>TRBV7-8|TRBJ2-7|TRBD1
CASSHSPRGPYEQYF
>TRBV5-1|TRBJ2-3|NA
CASSLGSSAGTDTQYF
>TRBV10-2|TRBJ2-2|TRBD2
CASSAWRTSRTGELFF
>TRBV4-3|TRBJ2-2|TRBD2
CASSPSGAGELFF
>TRBV12-3/TRBV12-4|TRBJ1-1|TRBD1
CASGAGTGPTEAFF
>TRBV20-1|TRBJ1-5|NA
CSASSGQPQHF
>TRBV12-3/TRBV12-4|TRBJ2-7|NA
CASSASTGLHYEQYF
>TRBV5-1|TRBJ1-3|TRBD1
CASSPDRGDALSSGNTIYF
>TRBV5-1|TRBJ2-3|TRBD2
CASSLGTGLAGTQYF
>TRBV12-3/TRBV12-4|TRBJ1-3|NA
CASSVTYRVAGNTIYF
>TRBV20-1|TRBJ2-5|NA
CSARVGVGWQETQYF
>TRBV7-8|TRBJ1-1|NA
CASSLQGRTEAFF
>TRBV11-3|TRBJ2-3|NA
CASSLHLAGEGTDTQYF
>TRBV5-6|TRBJ1-1|NA
CASSFEGLFEGAEAFF
>TRBV18|TRBJ1-2|NA
CASSPPAVAHYGYTF
>TRBV2|TRBJ2-1|NA
CASSVPPGLSRDEQFF
>TRBV20-1|TRBJ1-2|NA
CKTRDPYGYTF
>TRBV20-1|TRBJ2-1|NA
CSSNFRLQGDEQFF